The clone carrying this T cell receptor beta chain was observed a single time. The source of the sample is a study of shared clonotypes between healthy human individuals. Sequenced by immunoSEQ multiplex PCR; TCRdb stores in-frame clones only, minus some. The sample has nearly 2 million clones; about 95% are singletons. The CDR3 covers 19 residues. Terminally differentiated effector memory CD45RA+ cells were excluded by CCR7 positive selection of CD45RO-negative cells. The sample was naive CD8+ T cells sorted from blood. The chain couples TRBV21-1 to TRBJ2-7; the D call in the table, TRBD2, was not verified against the DNA. TRBV21-1 constitutes a pseudogene. The receptor comes from a man between 18 and 29 years old in good health. The CDR3 DNA is TGTGCCAGCAGCAAAGAATGCGCCAGGGGGAAGGGACTAGCCTACGAGCAGTACTTC. This translates into CASSKECARGKGLAYEQYF.